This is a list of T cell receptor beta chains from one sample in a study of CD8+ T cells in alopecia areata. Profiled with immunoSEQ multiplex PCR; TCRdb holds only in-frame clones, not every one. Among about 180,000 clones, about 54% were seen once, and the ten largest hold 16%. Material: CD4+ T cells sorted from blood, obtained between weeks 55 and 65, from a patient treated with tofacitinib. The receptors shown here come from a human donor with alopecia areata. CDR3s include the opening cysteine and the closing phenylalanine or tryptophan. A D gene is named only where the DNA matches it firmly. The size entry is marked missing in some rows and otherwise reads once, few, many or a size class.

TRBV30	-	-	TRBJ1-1	TGTGCCTGGACCCCCGGTAGAATTAGGGGCACTGAAGCTTTCTTT	CAWTPGRIRGTEAFF
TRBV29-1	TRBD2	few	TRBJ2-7	TGCAGCGTTAGGCCCAGCGGGGGACCCTACGAGCAGTACTTC	CSVRPSGGPYEQYF
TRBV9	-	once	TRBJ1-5	TGTGCCAGCAGCGCAGGGGCGGCGTATCAGCCCCAGCATTTT	CASSAGAAYQPQHF
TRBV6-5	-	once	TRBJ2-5	TGTGCCAGCAGCCAACGCACGACTGTGCGGGAGACCCAGTACTTC	CASSQRTTVRETQYF
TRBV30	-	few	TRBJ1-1	TGTGCCTGGAGCCTAATAACTGAAGCTTTCTTT	CAWSLITEAFF
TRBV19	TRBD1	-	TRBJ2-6	TGTGCCAGTCGCCGGGACAGGGAGTTGTCTGGGGCCAACGTCCTGACTTTC	CASRRDRELSGANVLTF
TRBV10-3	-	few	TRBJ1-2	TGTGCCATCAGTCAGGACAGTAACTATGGCTACACCTTC	CAISQDSNYGYTF
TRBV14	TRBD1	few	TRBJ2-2	TGTGCCAGCAGCCAAAAACAGGGGGCAACCGGGGAGCTGTTTTTT	CASSQKQGATGELFF
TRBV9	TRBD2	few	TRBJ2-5	TGTGCCAGCAGCGTAAGAGCGGGGGTACAAGAGACCCAGTACTTC	CASSVRAGVQETQYF
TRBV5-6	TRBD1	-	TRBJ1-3	TGTGCCAGCATACAGGGGACTCTGGAGAACACCATATATTTT	CASIQGTLENTIYF
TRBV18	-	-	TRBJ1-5	TGTGCCAGCTCACCACCGGTGAGGGGCCGGGTGTTGGGCCTCGATCAGCCCCAGCATTTT	CASSPPVRGRVLGLDQPQHF
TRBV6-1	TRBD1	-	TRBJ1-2	TGTGCCAGCAGTGGACAGGGCTATGGCTACACCTTC	CASSGQGYGYTF
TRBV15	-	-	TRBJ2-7	TGTGCCACCAGCAGAGTGGGGGGCGATTACTACGAGCAGTACTTC	CATSRVGGDYYEQYF
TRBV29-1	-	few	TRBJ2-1	TGCAGCGTTACGAAGATCTCACAGGAGCAGTTCTTC	CSVTKISQEQFF
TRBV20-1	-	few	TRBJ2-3	TGCAGTGCTAGATCGGGGTATACGCAGTATTTT	CSARSGYTQYF
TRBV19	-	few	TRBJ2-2	TGTGCCAGTAGTTTCGGGGTTAACACCGGGGAGCTGTTTTTT	CASSFGVNTGELFF
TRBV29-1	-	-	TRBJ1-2	TGCAGCGTTGTAAGGGGGGAAGATGGCTACACCTTC	CSVVRGEDGYTF
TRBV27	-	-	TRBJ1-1	TGTGCCAGCAGTTTATCCCGGGGCACTGAAGCTTTCTTT	CASSLSRGTEAFF
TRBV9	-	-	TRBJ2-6	TGTGCCAGCAGCGTAAGTCATGGGGGGGCCAACGTCCTGACTTTC	CASSVSHGGANVLTF
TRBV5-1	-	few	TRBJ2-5	TGCGCCAGCAGCTTGGGGACAGCTCAAGAGACCCAGTACTTC	CASSLGTAQETQYF
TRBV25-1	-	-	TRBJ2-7	TGTGCCAGCAGTGAATATGGGACCCCCGAGCAGTACTTC	CASSEYGTPEQYF
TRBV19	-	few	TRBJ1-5	TGTGCCAGTAGCCCGGAGTTTGGCCCGTTAAGGCCCCAGCATTTT	CASSPEFGPLRPQHF
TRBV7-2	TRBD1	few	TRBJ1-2	TGTGCCAGCAGCTACCTAGGGACAGGGGCCTATGGCTACACCTTC	CASSYLGTGAYGYTF
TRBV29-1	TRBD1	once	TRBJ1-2	TGCAGCGTTGTTGGACAGGACTATGGCTACACCTTC	CSVVGQDYGYTF
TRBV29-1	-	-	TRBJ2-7	TGCAGCGTAGGACAAGTCTCCTACGAGCAGTACTTC	CSVGQVSYEQYF
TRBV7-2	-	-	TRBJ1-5	TGTGCCAGCAGCTCTAATGGCAACGGGCCCCAGCATTTT	CASSSNGNGPQHF
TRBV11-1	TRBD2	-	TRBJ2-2	TGTGCCACCAGCCGACTAGCGGAGAACACCGGGGAGCTGTTTTTT	CATSRLAENTGELFF
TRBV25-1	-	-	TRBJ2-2	TGTGCCAGCAGTGCCTCCGGGGAGCTGTTTTTT	CASSASGELFF
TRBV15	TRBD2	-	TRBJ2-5	TGTGCCACCAGCAGAGCTAGCGGGGGCGATCCCCAATGGGAGACCCAGTACTTC	CATSRASGGDPQWETQYF
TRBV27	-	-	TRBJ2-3	TGTGCCAGCAGTCCAACGGGGTATACGCAGTATTTT	CASSPTGYTQYF
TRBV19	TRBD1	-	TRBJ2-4	TGTGCCAGTAGCGATGGACAGGGGGGAAAAAACATTCAGTACTTC	CASSDGQGGKNIQYF
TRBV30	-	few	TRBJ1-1	TGTGCCTGGAGTGTATCCGTTAGGAACACTGAAGCTTTCTTT	CAWSVSVRNTEAFF
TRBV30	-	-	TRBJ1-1	TGTGCCTGGAGGTATCCAGGAGGTTGGACCACTGAAGCTTTCTTT	CAWRYPGGWTTEAFF
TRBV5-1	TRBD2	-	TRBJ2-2	TGCGCCAGCAGCCCTAGCGGGGTGAACACCGGGGAGCTGTTTTTT	CASSPSGVNTGELFF
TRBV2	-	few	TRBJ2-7	TGTGCCAGCAGTGAAGGGCCAGGGGTCCCATACGAGCAGTACTTC	CASSEGPGVPYEQYF
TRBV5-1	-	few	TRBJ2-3	TGCGCCAGCAGCCGAGGTGATGGCCCAGATACGCAGTATTTT	CASSRGDGPDTQYF
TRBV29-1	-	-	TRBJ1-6	TGCAGCGTGGGGGAAAGCTCCTATAATTCACCCCTCCACTTT	CSVGESSYNSPLHF
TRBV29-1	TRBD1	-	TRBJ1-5	TGCAGCGTTGAGGCAGGGGGCGGTCAGCCCCAGCATTTT	CSVEAGGGQPQHF